This entry features one T cell receptor (beta chain) sequence. The data were obtained in a study of blood T cell repertoires in COVID-19. Overall study context: T cells, B-cell-depleted T cells, or PBMCs provided the cDNA or gDNA that served as material.

Per the original data handling: Amplifying reference gene primers gave estimates of nucleated cell counts. Method: immunoSEQ multiplex PCR; TCRdb's copy keeps in-frame clones and lacks some. The DNA gave D and trimming, while V, J and clone size come from that table. The data show some 140,000 clones, around 85% seen once. Sample: peripheral blood. This clonotype was obtained from a man between 60 and 70 years old with COVID-19, enrolled during active disease.

The CDR3 reads CASSPREGGTSEAFF. For the CDR3, the DNA is TGTGCCAGCAGCCCCCGCGAAGGCGGCACTTCCGAAGCTTTCTTT. V gene TRBV9 combines with J gene TRBJ1-1; D is uncertain. The CDR3 totals 15 residues. Germline CDR1 and CDR2: SGDLS and YYNGEE. Trimming stripped 4 bases from V and 8 bases from J, with 21 bases between.